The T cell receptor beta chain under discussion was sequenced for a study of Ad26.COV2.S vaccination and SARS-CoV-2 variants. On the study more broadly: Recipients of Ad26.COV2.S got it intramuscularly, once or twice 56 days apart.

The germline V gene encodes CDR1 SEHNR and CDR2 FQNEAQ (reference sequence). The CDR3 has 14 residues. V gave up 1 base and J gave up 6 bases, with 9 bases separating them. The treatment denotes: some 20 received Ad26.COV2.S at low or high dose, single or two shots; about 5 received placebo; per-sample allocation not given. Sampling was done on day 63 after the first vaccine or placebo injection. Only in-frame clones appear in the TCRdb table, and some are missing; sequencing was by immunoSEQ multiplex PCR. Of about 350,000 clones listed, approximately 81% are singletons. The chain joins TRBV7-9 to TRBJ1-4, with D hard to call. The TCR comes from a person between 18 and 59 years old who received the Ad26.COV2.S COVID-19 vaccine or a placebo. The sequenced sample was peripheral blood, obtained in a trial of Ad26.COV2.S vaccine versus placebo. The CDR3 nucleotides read TGTGCCAGCAGCTTAGTGTTCGGGGATGAAAAACTGTTTTTT. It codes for CASSLVFGDEKLFF.